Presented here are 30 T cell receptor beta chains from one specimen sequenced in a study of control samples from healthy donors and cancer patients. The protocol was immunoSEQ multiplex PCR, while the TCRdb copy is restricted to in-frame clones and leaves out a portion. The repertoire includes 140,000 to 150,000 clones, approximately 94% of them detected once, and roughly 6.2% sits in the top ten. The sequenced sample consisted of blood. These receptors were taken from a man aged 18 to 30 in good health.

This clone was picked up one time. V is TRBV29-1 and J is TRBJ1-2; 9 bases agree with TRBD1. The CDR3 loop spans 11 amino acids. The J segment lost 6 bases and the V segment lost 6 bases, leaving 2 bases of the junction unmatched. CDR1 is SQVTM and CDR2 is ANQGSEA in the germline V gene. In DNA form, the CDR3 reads TGCAGCGTACAGGGGGCGGATGGCTACACCTTC. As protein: CSVQGADGYTF.

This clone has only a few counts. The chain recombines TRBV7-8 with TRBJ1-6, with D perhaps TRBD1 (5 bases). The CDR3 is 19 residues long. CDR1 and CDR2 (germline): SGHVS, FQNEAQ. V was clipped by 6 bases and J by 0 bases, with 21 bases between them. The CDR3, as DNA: TGTGCCAGCAGTTTTGGATTCGGGACGGCCAGCTCCTATAATTCACCCCTCCACTTT. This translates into CASSFGFGTASSYNSPLHF.

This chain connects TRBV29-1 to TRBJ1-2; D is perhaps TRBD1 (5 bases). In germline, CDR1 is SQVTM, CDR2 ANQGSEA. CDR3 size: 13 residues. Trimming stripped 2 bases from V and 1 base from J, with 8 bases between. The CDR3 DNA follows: TGCAGCGTTGAATTGGGGGATAACTATGGCTACACCTTC. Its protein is CSVELGDNYGYTF.

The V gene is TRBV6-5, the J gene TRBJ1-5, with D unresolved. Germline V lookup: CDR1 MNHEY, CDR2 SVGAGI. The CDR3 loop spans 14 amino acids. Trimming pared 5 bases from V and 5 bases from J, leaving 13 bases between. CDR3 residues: CASSTTRSDQPQHF. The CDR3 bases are TGTGCCAGCAGTACAACACGGTCGGATCAGCCCCAGCATTTT.

CDR3 DNA: TGTGCCAGCAGTTGGGGTGGGACAGGGATGGACGAGCAGTACTTC. It is translated as CASSWGGTGMDEQYF. This chain connects TRBV5-5 to TRBJ2-7; 9 bases are a match to TRBD1. J gave up 5 bases and V 5 bases, and 11 bases lay outside the gene matches. The CDR3 is made up of 15 amino acids. Germline V CDR1 and CDR2: SGHKS, YYEKEE (reference sequence).

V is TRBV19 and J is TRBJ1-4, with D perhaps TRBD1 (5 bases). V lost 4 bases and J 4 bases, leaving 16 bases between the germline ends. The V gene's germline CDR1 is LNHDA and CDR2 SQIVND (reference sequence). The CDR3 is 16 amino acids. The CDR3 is CASSSGTARINEKLFF. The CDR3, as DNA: TGTGCCAGTAGTAGTGGGACGGCCCGTATTAATGAAAAACTGTTTTTT.

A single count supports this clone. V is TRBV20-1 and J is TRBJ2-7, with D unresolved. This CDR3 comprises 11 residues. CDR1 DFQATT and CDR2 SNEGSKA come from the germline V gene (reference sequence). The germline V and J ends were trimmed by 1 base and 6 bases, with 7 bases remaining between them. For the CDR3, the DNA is TGCAGTGCTAGAGTTGGTCGCGAGCAGTACTTC. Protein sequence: CSARVGREQYF.

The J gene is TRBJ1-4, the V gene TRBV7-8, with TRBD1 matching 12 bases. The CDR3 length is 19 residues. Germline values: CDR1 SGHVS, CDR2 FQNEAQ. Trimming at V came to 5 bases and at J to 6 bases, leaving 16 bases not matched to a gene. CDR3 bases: TGTGCCAGCAGCCCTGAACCGGGACAGGGGGCGTCGGAGGATGAAAAACTGTTTTTT. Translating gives CASSPEPGQGASEDEKLFF.

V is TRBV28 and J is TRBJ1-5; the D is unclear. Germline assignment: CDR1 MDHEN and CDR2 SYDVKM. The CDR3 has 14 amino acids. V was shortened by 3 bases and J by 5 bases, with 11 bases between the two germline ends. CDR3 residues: CASSFSGDHQPQHF. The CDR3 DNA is TGTGCCAGCAGTTTTTCAGGAGACCATCAGCCCCAGCATTTT. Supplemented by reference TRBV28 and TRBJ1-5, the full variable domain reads DVKVTQSSRYLVKRTGEKVFLECVQDMDHENMFWYRQDPGLGLRLIYFSYDVKMKEKGDIPEGYSVSREKKERFSLILESASTNQTSMYLCASSFSGDHQPQHFGDGTRLSIL.

The CDR3: CASSPRLSAGANTGELFF. As DNA, the CDR3 is TGTGCCAGCAGCCCCCGCCTTTCAGCGGGAGCGAACACCGGGGAGCTGTTTTTT. This chain connects TRBV11-3 to TRBJ2-2, with 8 bases that match TRBD2. The CDR3 covers 18 residues. V lost 5 bases and J lost 0; bases outside the gene matches: 11. The germline V gene encodes CDR1 SGHNT and CDR2 YENEEA.

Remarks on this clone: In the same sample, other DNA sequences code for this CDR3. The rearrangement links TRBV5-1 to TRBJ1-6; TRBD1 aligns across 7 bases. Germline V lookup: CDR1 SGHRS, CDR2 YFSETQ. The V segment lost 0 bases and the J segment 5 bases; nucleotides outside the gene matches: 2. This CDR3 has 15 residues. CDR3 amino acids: CASSLAQGNNSPLHF. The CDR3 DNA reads TGCGCCAGCAGCTTGGCACAGGGGAATAATTCACCCCTCCACTTT. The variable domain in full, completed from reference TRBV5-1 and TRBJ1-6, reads KAGVTQTPRYLIKTRGQQVTLSCSPISGHRSVSWYQQTPGQGLQFLFEYFSETQRNKGNFPGRFSGRQFSNSRSEMNVSTLELGDSALYLCASSLAQGNNSPLHFGNGTRLTVT.

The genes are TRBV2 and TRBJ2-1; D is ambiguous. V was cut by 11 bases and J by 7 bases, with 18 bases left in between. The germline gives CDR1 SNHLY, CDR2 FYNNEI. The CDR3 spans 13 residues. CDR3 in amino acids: CALYGLTKNEQFF. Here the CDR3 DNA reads TGTGCCCTCTATGGGCTGACAAAGAATGAGCAGTTCTTC. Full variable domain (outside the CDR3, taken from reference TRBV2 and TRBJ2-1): EPEVTQTPSHQVTQMGQEVILRCVPISNHLYFYWYRQILGQKVEFLVSFYNNEISEKSEIFDDQFSVERPDGSNFTLKIRSTKLEDSAMYFCALYGLTKNEQFFGPGTRLTVL.

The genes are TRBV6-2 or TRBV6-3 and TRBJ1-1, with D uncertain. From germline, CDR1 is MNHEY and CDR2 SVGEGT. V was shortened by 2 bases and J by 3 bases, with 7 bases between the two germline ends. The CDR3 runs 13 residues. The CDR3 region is CASSYEVYTEAFF. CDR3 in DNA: TGTGCCAGCAGTTACGAGGTTTACACTGAAGCTTTCTTT.

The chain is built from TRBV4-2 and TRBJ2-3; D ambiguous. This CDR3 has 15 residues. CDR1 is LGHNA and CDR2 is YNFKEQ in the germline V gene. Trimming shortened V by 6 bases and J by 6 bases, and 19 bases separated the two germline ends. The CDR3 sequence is CASRDGRSYGDTQYF. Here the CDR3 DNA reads TGTGCCAGCAGGGACGGGCGGTCCTACGGGGATACGCAGTATTTT.

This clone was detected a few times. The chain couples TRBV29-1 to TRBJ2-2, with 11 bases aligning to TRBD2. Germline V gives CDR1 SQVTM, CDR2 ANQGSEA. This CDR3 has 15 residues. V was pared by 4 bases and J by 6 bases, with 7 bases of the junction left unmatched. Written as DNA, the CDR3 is TGCAGCGTTGTTCTTACTAGCGGGAGCGCCGGGGAGCTGTTTTTT. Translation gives CSVVLTSGSAGELFF.

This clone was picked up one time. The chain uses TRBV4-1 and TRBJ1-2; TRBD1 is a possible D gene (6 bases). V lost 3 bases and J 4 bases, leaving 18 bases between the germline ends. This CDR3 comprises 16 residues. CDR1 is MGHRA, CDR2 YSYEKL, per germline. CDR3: CASSQLFGGRGYGYTF. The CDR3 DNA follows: TGCGCCAGCAGCCAGCTCTTTGGGGGGCGCGGCTATGGCTACACCTTC.

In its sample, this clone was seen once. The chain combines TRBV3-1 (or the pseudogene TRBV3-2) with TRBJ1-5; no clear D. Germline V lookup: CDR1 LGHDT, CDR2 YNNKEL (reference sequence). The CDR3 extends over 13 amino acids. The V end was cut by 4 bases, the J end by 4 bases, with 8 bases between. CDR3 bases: TGTGCCAGCAGCCTTCCTGGTAATCAGCCCCAGCATTTT. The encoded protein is CASSLPGNQPQHF.

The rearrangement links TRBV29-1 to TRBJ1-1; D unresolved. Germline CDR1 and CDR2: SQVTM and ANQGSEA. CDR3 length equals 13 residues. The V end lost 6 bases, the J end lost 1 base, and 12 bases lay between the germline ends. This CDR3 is CSVGDIPNTEAFF. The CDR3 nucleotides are TGCAGCGTCGGCGACATACCGAACACTGAAGCTTTCTTT.

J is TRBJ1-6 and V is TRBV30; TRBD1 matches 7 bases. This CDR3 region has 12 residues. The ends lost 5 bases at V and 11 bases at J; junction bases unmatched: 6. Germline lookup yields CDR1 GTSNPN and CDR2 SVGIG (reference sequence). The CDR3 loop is CAWELQGTPLHF. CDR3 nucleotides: TGTGCCTGGGAGCTACAGGGGACACCCCTCCACTTT.

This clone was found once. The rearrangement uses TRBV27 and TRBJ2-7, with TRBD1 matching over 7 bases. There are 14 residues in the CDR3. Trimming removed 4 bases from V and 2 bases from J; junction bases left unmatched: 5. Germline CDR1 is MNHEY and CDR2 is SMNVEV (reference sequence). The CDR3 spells CASSSRDSAYEQYF. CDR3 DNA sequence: TGTGCCAGCAGTTCCCGGGACAGTGCCTACGAGCAGTACTTC.

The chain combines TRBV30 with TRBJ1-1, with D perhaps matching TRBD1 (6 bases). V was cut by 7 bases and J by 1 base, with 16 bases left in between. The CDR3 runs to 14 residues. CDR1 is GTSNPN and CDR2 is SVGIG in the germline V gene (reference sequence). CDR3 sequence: CAFQPPDRNTEAFF. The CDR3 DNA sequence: TGTGCCTTCCAACCACCGGACAGGAACACTGAAGCTTTCTTT.

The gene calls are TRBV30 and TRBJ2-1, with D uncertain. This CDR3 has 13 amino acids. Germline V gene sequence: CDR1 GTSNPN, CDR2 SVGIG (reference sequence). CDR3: CGYNVGNYNEQFF. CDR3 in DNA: TGTGGTTATAACGTTGGGAACTACAATGAGCAGTTCTTC.

The CDR3 region has the DNA TGTGCCAGCAGTCCGGACTTACCCACCGGGGAGCTGTTTTTT. Its protein product is CASSPDLPTGELFF. V is TRBV6-2 or TRBV6-3 and J is TRBJ2-2, with a possible D match to TRBD2 (5 bases). The V end lost 5 bases, the J end lost 4 bases, and 11 bases lay between the germline ends. The CDR3 contains 14 residues. Germline CDR1 and CDR2: MNHEY and SVGEGT.

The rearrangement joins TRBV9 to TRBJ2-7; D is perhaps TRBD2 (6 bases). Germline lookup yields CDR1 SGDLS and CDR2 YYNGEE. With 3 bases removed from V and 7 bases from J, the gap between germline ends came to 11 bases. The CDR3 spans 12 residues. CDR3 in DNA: TGTGCCAGCAGCGCGGACTACGGGGAGCAGTACTTC. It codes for CASSADYGEQYF. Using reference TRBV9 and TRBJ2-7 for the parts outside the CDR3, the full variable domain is DSGVTQTPKHLITATGQRVTLRCSPRSGDLSVYWYQQSLDQGLQFLIQYYNGEERAKGNILERFSAQQFPDLHSELNLSSLELGDSALYFCASSADYGEQYFGPGTRLTVT.

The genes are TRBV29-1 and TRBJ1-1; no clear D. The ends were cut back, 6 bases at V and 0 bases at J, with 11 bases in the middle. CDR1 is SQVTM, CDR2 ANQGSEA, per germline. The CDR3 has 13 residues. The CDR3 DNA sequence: TGCAGCGTCCTTGGTGAGTTGAACACTGAAGCTTTCTTT. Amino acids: CSVLGELNTEAFF.

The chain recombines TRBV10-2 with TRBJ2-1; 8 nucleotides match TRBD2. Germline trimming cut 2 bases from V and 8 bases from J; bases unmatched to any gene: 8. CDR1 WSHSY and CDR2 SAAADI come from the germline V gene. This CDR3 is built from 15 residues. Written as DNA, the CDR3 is TGCGCCAGCAGTGAGACAGGCACTAGCGGCCATGAGCAGTTCTTC. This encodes CASSETGTSGHEQFF.

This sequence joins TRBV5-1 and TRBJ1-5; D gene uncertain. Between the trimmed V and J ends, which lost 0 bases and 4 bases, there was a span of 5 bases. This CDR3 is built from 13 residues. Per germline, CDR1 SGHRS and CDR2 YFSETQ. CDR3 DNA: TGCGCCAGCAGCTTGGATGGTAATCAGCCCCAGCATTTT. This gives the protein CASSLDGNQPQHF.

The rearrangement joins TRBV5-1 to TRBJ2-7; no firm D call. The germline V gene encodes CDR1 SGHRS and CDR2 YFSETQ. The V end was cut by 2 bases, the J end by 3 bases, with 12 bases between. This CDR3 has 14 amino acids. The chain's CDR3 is CASSFSHRDYEQYF. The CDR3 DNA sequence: TGCGCCAGCAGCTTTTCCCACCGAGACTACGAGCAGTACTTC.

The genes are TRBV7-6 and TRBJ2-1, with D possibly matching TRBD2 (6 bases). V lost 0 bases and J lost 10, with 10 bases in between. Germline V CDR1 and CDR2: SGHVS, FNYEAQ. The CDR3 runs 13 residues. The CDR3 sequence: CASSLAQRAEQFF. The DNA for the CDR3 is TGTGCCAGCAGCTTAGCGCAGCGGGCCGAGCAGTTCTTC.

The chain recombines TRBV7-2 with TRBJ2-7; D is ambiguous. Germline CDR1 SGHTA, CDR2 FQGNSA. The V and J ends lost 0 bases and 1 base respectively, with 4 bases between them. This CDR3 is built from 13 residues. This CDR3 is CASSLARSYEQYF. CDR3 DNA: TGTGCCAGCAGCTTAGCACGATCCTACGAGCAGTACTTC.